The next 22 T cell receptor beta chains were all read from a single sample in a study of cytomegalovirus exposure and HLA in healthy donors (dated by TCRdb to the late 2010s). The method was the immunoSEQ multiplex PCR assay. A mixture of 60 forward primers for TCR Vbeta segments and 13 reverse primers for TCR Jbeta segments was used in the multiplex PCR. The table was pulled from immuneACCESS by TCRdb, which kept in-frame rearrangements only. Such tables lose some clones; where checked, under half of the loss comes from unresolved V genes, and the rest has no known cause. A total of 200,000 to 250,000 clones appear in this sample, 82% of them only once. The top ten constitute less than 3.5% of the sample. Sequencing used PBMCs. These receptors all stem from a woman between 35 and 50 years old in good health and CMV-seronegative.

In its sample, this clone was seen once. The chain has TRBV7-9 and TRBJ2-2; TRBD2 might be the D (5 bases). CDR3 length: 14 amino acids. V was clipped by 8 bases and J by 2 bases, with 12 bases between them. CDR1 and CDR2 from the germline V gene are SEHNR and FQNEAQ (reference sequence). The DNA of the CDR3 is TGTGCCAGCTCCTTTAGCGAAAACACCGGGGAGCTGTTTTTT. This codes for CASSFSENTGELFF.

The chain couples TRBV7-9 to TRBJ1-1, with D uncertain. The CDR3 spans 12 residues. Looked up from germline, CDR1 is SEHNR and CDR2 is FQNEAQ (reference sequence). V lost 6 bases and J 7 bases, leaving 12 bases between the germline ends. The CDR3 is CASSQWENEAFF. The DNA of the CDR3 is TGTGCCAGCAGTCAATGGGAGAATGAAGCTTTCTTT. Full variable domain (missing parts from reference TRBV7-9 and TRBJ1-1): DTGVSQNPRHKITKRGQNVTFRCDPISEHNRLYWYRQTLGQGPEFLTYFQNEAQLEKSRLLSDRFSAERPKGSFSTLEIQRTEQGDSAMYLCASSQWENEAFFGQGTRLTVV.

In the case of this clone: A junction boundary mismatches the germline segment, possibly from a read error. This chain uses TRBV29-1 with TRBJ2-1, with TRBD2 matching 8 bases. This CDR3 has 17 residues. CDR1 is SQVTM, CDR2 ANQGSEA, per germline. The CDR3 protein is CSVSIREGLPPYHEQFF. CDR3 nucleotide sequence: TGCAGCGTCTCGATCCGGGAGGGCCTACCCCCCTACCATGAGCAGTTCTTC.

The chain carries TRBV5-1 and TRBJ2-2; 10 positions match TRBD1. Germline-derived CDR1 and CDR2 are SGHRS and YFSETQ. The CDR3 loop spans 16 amino acids. V lost 6 bases and J lost 0; bases outside the gene matches: 5. The CDR3, as DNA: TGCGCCAGCACCGACAGGGGGCTCGCGAACACCGGGGAGCTGTTTTTT. This sequence encodes CASTDRGLANTGELFF.

The chain recombines TRBV5-1 with TRBJ2-2, with TRBD2 identical over 12 bases. J was trimmed by 1 base and V by 4 bases; bases with no gene match: 8. This CDR3 has 18 amino acids. CDR1 and CDR2 (germline): SGHRS, YFSETQ. CDR3 in amino acids: CASSPRLAGAWNTGELFF. CDR3 DNA sequence: TGCGCCAGCAGCCCTAGACTAGCGGGAGCTTGGAACACCGGGGAGCTGTTTTTT.

The chain links TRBV6-1 to TRBJ2-3; 7 bases match TRBD1. The V gene's germline CDR1 is MNHNS and CDR2 SASEGT. The CDR3 contains 15 residues. Unmatched junction bases numbered 10, after V lost 6 bases and J lost 4 bases. CDR3 bases: TGTGCCAGCAGACATTCAGGGGGAAGGGCAGATACGCAGTATTTT. Its translation: CASRHSGGRADTQYF.

The chain links TRBV7-2 to TRBJ2-1; maybe TRBD2 (6 bases). Germline assignment: CDR1 SGHTA and CDR2 FQGNSA. Trimming shortened V by 5 bases and J by 3 bases, and 14 bases separated the two germline ends. The length of the CDR3 is 15 residues. The CDR3: CASSPRADYYNEQFF. CDR3 DNA sequence: TGTGCCAGCAGCCCGAGGGCGGACTACTACAATGAGCAGTTCTTC.

V usage is TRBV10-3 and J usage is TRBJ2-7; TRBD1 matches 8 bases. This CDR3 is 14 amino acids long. Germline V gives CDR1 ENHRY, CDR2 SYGVKD. The junction had 15 bases not matched to a gene; V was cut back by 11 bases and J by 6 bases. The CDR3 sequence: CASNPGQGSSEQYF. The CDR3 nucleotides read TGTGCCTCGAATCCCGGACAGGGAAGTTCCGAGCAGTACTTC.

This chain connects TRBV29-1 to TRBJ1-2; D remains ambiguous. Trimming removed 5 bases at V and 10 bases at J, with 20 bases between. The CDR3 is made up of 13 amino acids. Germline V gives CDR1 SQVTM, CDR2 ANQGSEA. CDR3 amino acids: CSVSPGFPSAYTF. CDR3 DNA: TGCAGCGTTTCGCCGGGATTCCCAAGTGCCTACACCTTC.

The chain carries TRBV19 and TRBJ2-2, with TRBD1 identical over 10 bases. Trimming cost V 5 bases and J 4 bases; bases outside gene matches: 1. CDR1 and CDR2 (germline): LNHDA, SQIVND (reference sequence). The CDR3 is made up of 14 amino acids. This CDR3 is CASSWTGGTGELFF. The CDR3 DNA is TGTGCCAGTAGTTGGACAGGGGGCACCGGGGAGCTGTTTTTT.

As for this clone: Mismatch with germline at one junction end may stem from a read error. The rearrangement uses TRBV7-3 and TRBJ2-1, with 16 bases lining up with TRBD2. The CDR3 is made up of 21 amino acids. Germline V gene data show CDR1 as SGHTA and CDR2 as FQGTGA. The CDR3 DNA follows: TGTGCCAGCAGCTTATTGCCCCCGGGACTAGCGGGAGGGCGTCATTACACTGAGCAGTTCTTC. It is translated as CASSLLPPGLAGGRHYTEQFF.

This chain links TRBV19 with TRBJ2-3; D gene ambiguous. V dropped 4 bases and J dropped 8 bases, with 7 bases sitting between them. The CDR3 loop spans 11 amino acids. The V gene's germline CDR1 is LNHDA and CDR2 SQIVND (reference sequence). This CDR3 is CASSTLGTQYF. CDR3 bases: TGTGCCAGTAGTACTCTCGGTACGCAGTATTTT.

V is TRBV18 and J is TRBJ2-3; TRBD2 matches at 11 bases. Unmatched junction bases numbered 3, after V lost 2 bases and J lost 2 bases. Germline loops: CDR1 KGHSH, CDR2 LQKENI. The CDR3 sequence is 16 residues long. The DNA for the CDR3 is TGTGCCAGCTCACCAGAGACTAGCGGGGTCACAGATACGCAGTATTTT. It translates to CASSPETSGVTDTQYF.

This chain links TRBV30 with TRBJ1-2; D is possibly TRBD1 (6 bases). CDR1 is GTSNPN, CDR2 SVGIG, per germline (reference sequence). V lost 0 bases, J lost 8 bases, and 10 bases lay in between. This CDR3 is built from 12 residues. Written as DNA, the CDR3 is TGTGCCTGGAGTGTGGGGGCCTGGGGCTACACCTTC. Protein: CAWSVGAWGYTF.

The DNA for the CDR3 is TGTGCCAGTAGTACCTCTAGCTACGAGCAGTACTTC. It encodes CASSTSSYEQYF. V gene TRBV19 combines with J gene TRBJ2-7; D uncertain. Trimming removed 4 bases at V and 3 bases at J, with 7 bases between. The CDR3 loop spans 12 amino acids. Per the germline V gene, CDR1 is LNHDA and CDR2 is SQIVND (reference sequence).

The chain joins TRBV7-9 to TRBJ1-4, with 10 bases identical to TRBD1. Losses at the gene ends were 0 bases for V and 8 bases for J; bases not matched to a gene: 3. The length of the CDR3 is 15 residues. The germline V gene encodes CDR1 SEHNR and CDR2 FQNEAQ (reference sequence). Here the CDR3 DNA reads TGTGCCAGCAGCTTAGCCCCGGGACAGGGGGAAAAACTGTTTTTT. It specifies CASSLAPGQGEKLFF. The entire variable domain, with the rest obtained from reference TRBV7-9 and TRBJ1-4, is as follows: DTGVSQNPRHKITKRGQNVTFRCDPISEHNRLYWYRQTLGQGPEFLTYFQNEAQLEKSRLLSDRFSAERPKGSFSTLEIQRTEQGDSAMYLCASSLAPGQGEKLFFGSGTQLSVL.

This clone was detected only once. The CDR3 DNA sequence: TGTGCCAGCAGCCGGTCCCGAGGGGGCGGGCAGTTCTTC. It yields the protein CASSRSRGGGQFF. The rearrangement joins TRBV2 to TRBJ2-1; 7 bases are shared with TRBD1. V lost 6 bases and J lost 12; bases outside the gene matches: 11. This CDR3 contains 13 residues. Germline V gene sequence: CDR1 SNHLY, CDR2 FYNNEI.

The chain has TRBV27 and TRBJ2-7, with D possibly matching TRBD1 (5 bases). V gave up 2 bases and J gave up 1 base, with 9 bases separating them. The CDR3 covers 14 residues. Germline loops: CDR1 MNHEY, CDR2 SMNVEV (reference sequence). The CDR3 reads CASSLKGASYEQYF. The CDR3 DNA reads as TGTGCCAGCAGTTTAAAAGGGGCTTCCTACGAGCAGTACTTC.

The rearrangement links TRBV12-5 to TRBJ2-7, with 8 nucleotides matching TRBD2. The J call may be wrong; the DNA end is better matched by TRBJ2-1. The CDR3 totals 13 residues. Germline CDR1 reads LGHNT; CDR2 reads FRNRAP. Here the CDR3 DNA reads TGTGCTAGTGGTTTGACGGGGGGGCATTCTCAGTTCTTC. Translation gives CASGLTGGHSQFF.

This rearrangement joins TRBV28 to TRBJ2-7, with 7 bases aligning to TRBD1. The CDR3 is 15 residues long. Germline V CDR1 and CDR2: MDHEN, SYDVKM. With 5 bases clipped from V and 2 bases from J, the junction kept 9 bases outside the gene matches. The chain's CDR3 is CASSPLGTEAYEQYF. As DNA, the CDR3 is TGTGCCAGCAGTCCCCTTGGGACAGAAGCCTACGAGCAGTACTTC.

The chain combines TRBV4-1 with TRBJ2-7, with D unresolved. Germline V gives CDR1 MGHRA, CDR2 YSYEKL. There are 13 residues in the CDR3. V was shortened by 1 base and J by 6 bases, with 10 bases between the two germline ends. Written as DNA, the CDR3 is TGCGCCAGCAGCCAAGGGGCCCATTCCGAGCAGTACTTC. Translation gives CASSQGAHSEQYF.

The rearrangement links TRBV9 to TRBJ2-2; D remains ambiguous. Germline V gives CDR1 SGDLS, CDR2 YYNGEE. The CDR3 has 14 amino acids. Deletions cut 0 bases from V and 7 bases from J, with 10 bases between. The CDR3 DNA reads as TGTGCCAGCAGCGTAGTCCCCGAGGTCGGGGAGCTGTTTTTT. It translates to CASSVVPEVGELFF. The full variable domain, with the rest looked up from reference TRBV9 and TRBJ2-2, is DSGVTQTPKHLITATGQRVTLRCSPRSGDLSVYWYQQSLDQGLQFLIQYYNGEERAKGNILERFSAQQFPDLHSELNLSSLELGDSALYFCASSVVPEVGELFFGEGSRLTVL.